This T cell receptor (beta chain) comes out of a study of CD8+ T cells in alopecia areata. The V end was cut by 10 bases, the J end by 5 bases, with 14 bases between. This CDR3 has 12 residues. Germline CDR1 and CDR2: WSHSY and SAAADI. RNA was extracted and reverse transcribed into cDNA as the sequencing template. TCRdb's table, derived via immunoSEQ multiplex PCR, lists solely in-frame clones and lacks some. Of some 130,000 clones in the sample, 58% were seen once. Source: CD4+ T cells sorted from blood, taken at week 0. This chain uses TRBV10-2 with TRBJ1-2; a possible D gene is TRBD1 (6 bases). This sequence was found in a human donor with alopecia areata. CDR3 protein: CATTFRGYGYTF. Here the CDR3 DNA reads TGCGCCACCACATTCAGGGGATATGGCTACACCTTC.